Listed here is a single T cell receptor beta chain. TCRdb keeps only in-frame clones here, not all; method: immunoSEQ multiplex PCR. The profile shows roughly 120,000 clones, under 95% of them singletons. This CDR3 has 15 residues. The germline V gene encodes CDR1 MDHEN and CDR2 SYDVKM. With 7 bases clipped from V and 8 bases from J, the junction kept 9 bases outside the gene matches. This entry comes from a study of T cell changes during pregnancy in multiple sclerosis. Sequenced here: peripheral blood, sampled before pregnancy. The clonotype was recovered from a female donor with multiple sclerosis, enrolled in a pregnancy study. The chain combines TRBV28 with TRBJ1-6; TRBD1 aligns across 9 bases. CDR3 nucleotides: TGTGCCAGCAACTCACCGGGACAGGGAGATTCACCCCTCCACTTT. Amino acid sequence: CASNSPGQGDSPLHF.